The rows below give T cell receptor beta chains drawn from one sample of a study of blood T cell repertoires in COVID-19. Sequencing used immunoSEQ multiplex PCR; TCRdb keeps in-frame clones, though not all of them. The sample holds some 80,000 clones, around nine tenths seen once. The sample taken for sequencing was peripheral blood. Source of these receptors: a woman older than 75 with active or convalescent COVID-19. The CDR3 runs from the conserved cysteine through the conserved F or W. A D gene is named only where the DNA matches it firmly. Rows give clone size only sometimes, using once, few, many, or a class for an expanded clone.

v_gene	abundance	j_gene	d_gene	CDR3nt	CDR3aa
TRBV28	.	TRBJ1-1	.	TGTGCCAGCAGAGTCGGACGGGGGAACACTGAAGCTTTCTTT	CASRVGRGNTEAFF
TRBV28	.	TRBJ2-2	.	TGTGCCAGCAGTTTACCCGGTCTTGACACCGGGGAGCTGTTTTTT	CASSLPGLDTGELFF
TRBV29-1	.	TRBJ1-2	.	TGCAGCGTAGGGACTGGTAACTATGGCTACACCTTC	CSVGTGNYGYTF
TRBV28	.	TRBJ1-6	.	TGTGCCAGCATACCGGGGAAGGGACCCCTCCACTTT	CASIPGKGPLHF
TRBV7-3	few	TRBJ2-1	.	TGTGCCAGCAGCTTAACACCAAACTACGAGCAGTTCTTC	CASSLTPNYEQFF
TRBV27	.	TRBJ2-7	TRBD1	TGTGCCAGCAGTTACGGGCCTACAGGGGACGAGCAGTACTTC	CASSYGPTGDEQYF
TRBV2	.	TRBJ2-3	TRBD1	TGTGCCAGCAGTGAAAGGGGACAGAGCCAGTATTTT	CASSERGQSQYF
TRBV9	.	TRBJ1-6	.	TGTGCCAGCGGGGAGAGACGGTACAATTCACCCCTCCACTTT	CASGERRYNSPLHF
TRBV28	.	TRBJ1-5	TRBD1	TGTGCCAGCAGATTTCGAGGGACAGGGGGGCAGCCCCAGCATTTT	CASRFRGTGGQPQHF
TRBV7-2	.	TRBJ1-3	.	TGTGCCAGCAGCTTATTACAGGGCCAAAACACCATATATTTT	CASSLLQGQNTIYF
TRBV15	once	TRBJ1-5	TRBD1	TGTGCCACCAGCGAGGGGACAGAGAATCAGCCCCAGCATTTT	CATSEGTENQPQHF
TRBV11-1	.	TRBJ1-5	.	TGTGCCAGCAGCTTAGATCTGGGCTCTCAGCCCCAGCATTTT	CASSLDLGSQPQHF
TRBV19	.	TRBJ2-7	TRBD1	TGTGCCAGTAGTCCGGCTCTCGGGACAGGGGGCCCCGAGCAGTACTTC	CASSPALGTGGPEQYF
TRBV12-5	.	TRBJ1-5	TRBD1	TGTGCTAGTGGTTTCACTTCAGGACAGGGATATGCGAGCAATCAGCCCCAGCATTTT	CASGFTSGQGYASNQPQHF
TRBV18	.	TRBJ2-5	.	TGTGCCAGCTCACCCCGAAAGGGGTCTACAGAGACCCAGTACTTC	CASSPRKGSTETQYF
TRBV4-3	.	TRBJ2-1	TRBD2	TGCGCCAGCAGCCAAGAGATCCAGCGGGGGGGCTATCGGCCTGAGCAGTTCTTC	CASSQEIQRGGYRPEQFF
TRBV6-5	few	TRBJ1-6	TRBD1	TGTGCCAGCAGTAAGACAGGGACATTTCATTCACCCCTCCACTTT	CASSKTGTFHSPLHF
TRBV15	.	TRBJ2-6	TRBD1	TGTGCCACCAGCAGAAGCACAGGGGCTGGGGCCAACGTCCTGACTTTC	CATSRSTGAGANVLTF
TRBV5-1	.	TRBJ2-7	.	TGCGCCAGCAGCTTGGTAGCGAGTTCCTACGAGCAGTACTTC	CASSLVASSYEQYF
TRBV3-1/TRBV3-2	.	TRBJ2-5	.	TGTGCCAGCAGCCAAAGGTCTGCGGGGTCGAGGGAGACCCAGTACTTC	CASSQRSAGSRETQYF
TRBV6-5	.	TRBJ2-3	TRBD2	TGTGCCAGCAGTTACACTAGCGGGGACACAGATACGCAGTATTTT	CASSYTSGDTDTQYF
TRBV6-5	once	TRBJ1-5	.	TGTGCCCGTTTTGGCCCGGGGAAGAGCAATCAGCCCCAGCATTTT	CARFGPGKSNQPQHF
TRBV27	.	TRBJ2-7	TRBD2	TGTGCCAGCAGTCCCCCGAGGGGCGGGGGGATCGCCTCCTACGAGCAGTACTTC	CASSPPRGGGIASYEQYF
TRBV5-1	.	TRBJ2-7	.	TGCGCCAGCAGACATGGGGGGGGCGAATACGAGCAGTACTTC	CASRHGGGEYEQYF
TRBV5-4	.	TRBJ2-1	.	TGTGCCAGCAGCTTGGAGGGGGGGCATTTTAGTAGGGGTGAGCAGTTCTTC	CASSLEGGHFSRGEQFF
TRBV23-1	.	TRBJ2-7	TRBD1	TGCGCCAGCAGTCCCGACAGGGAGACCGGCTACGAGCAGTACTTC	CASSPDRETGYEQYF
TRBV3-1/TRBV3-2	.	TRBJ2-7	TRBD2	TGTGCCAGCAGCCAACCCCGGCGGGGGTCCTACGAGCAGTACTTC	CASSQPRRGSYEQYF
TRBV5-1	.	TRBJ1-1	TRBD1	TGCGCCAGCAGCTGGGGACAGAGGAACACTGAAGCTTTCTTT	CASSWGQRNTEAFF
TRBV28	.	TRBJ1-2	.	TGTGCCAGCACCCCGGGAGATCGGGCTGCTAACTATGGCTACACCTTC	CASTPGDRAANYGYTF
TRBV9	.	TRBJ2-3	.	TGTGCCAGCTGTAAGGGACTTTATAGCACAGATACGCAGTATTTT	CASCKGLYSTDTQYF
TRBV11-2	.	TRBJ2-4	.	TGTGCCAGCAGCTTGGGCGCAAACATTCAGTACTTC	CASSLGANIQYF
TRBV9	.	TRBJ1-1	TRBD1	TGTGCCAGCAGCCCGCCGGGCAGGGGGCACACTGAAGCTTTCTTT	CASSPPGRGHTEAFF
TRBV28	once	TRBJ1-1	.	TGTGCCAGCAGCCTCGACAGATCGAACACTGAAGCTTTCTTT	CASSLDRSNTEAFF
TRBV7-6	.	TRBJ2-7	.	TGTGCCAGCAGCTTAGGCCGACAGGCGAGCTCCTACGAGCAGTACTTC	CASSLGRQASSYEQYF
TRBV5-1	.	TRBJ1-3	.	TGCGCCAGCAGCCCCGTCCCGTCTGCTGGAAACACCATATATTTT	CASSPVPSAGNTIYF
TRBV7-2	.	TRBJ1-3	.	TGTGCCAGCAGCTTAGAAAACAATAGAAACACCATATATTTT	CASSLENNRNTIYF
TRBV28	.	TRBJ2-7	TRBD1	TGTGCCAGCAGGGGGACAGGGGGGATATACGAGCAGTACTTC	CASRGTGGIYEQYF
TRBV28	.	TRBJ2-5	TRBD1	TGTGCCAGCAGCGGCAGGGGGTGGGAGACCCAGTACTTC	CASSGRGWETQYF
TRBV7-2	few	TRBJ1-1	TRBD1	TGTGCCAGCAGCCCCCGACAGGGGGTGTCGTCTGAAGCTTTCTTT	CASSPRQGVSSEAFF
TRBV5-1	.	TRBJ2-3	TRBD2	TGCGCCTCCTACCCGGGGGGGGCTAGCACAGATACGCAGTATTTT	CASYPGGASTDTQYF
TRBV7-6	.	TRBJ1-3	.	TGTGCCAGCAGCTTAGCGGCAAGGGGGGGTGGAAACACCATATATTTT	CASSLAARGGGNTIYF